A single sample gave rise to the 13 T cell receptor beta chains below, sequenced in a study of T-cell memory formation after mild COVID-19. MiXCR, applied by TCRdb to the 5' RACE reads, yields one record per CDR3 protein. The data contain under 300,000 distinct CDR3 sequences, about a sixth of them singletons. The sample was PBMCs or a T cell subset sorted from them (not recorded which). Receptor source: a man aged 18 to 30 who had mild COVID-19 (a few samples of this study predate the infection). Cell type and time point are not known.

This sequence joins TRBV6-2 or TRBV6-3 and TRBJ2-7; a weak D match, TRBD2 (5 bases). The CDR3 has 13 residues. V dropped 2 bases and J dropped 2 bases, with 7 bases sitting between them. The germline CDR1 and CDR2 sequences are MNHEY and SVGEGT. This chain's CDR3 is CASSYGLPYEQYF. CDR3 coding DNA: TGTGCCAGCAGTTACGGACTTCCCTACGAGCAGTACTTC.

The CDR3, as DNA: TGCAGTGCTGTAGGGGGCTTCGGTGGCTACACCTTC. It yields the protein CSAVGGFGGYTF. V usage is TRBV20-1 and J usage is TRBJ1-2, with 7 bases lining up with TRBD1. The CDR3 is 12 amino acids. The germline gives CDR1 DFQATT, CDR2 SNEGSKA (reference sequence). J lost 7 bases, V lost 5 bases, and 7 bases had no gene match.

This clonotype was observed a few times. The chain joins TRBV5-1 to TRBJ1-4; perhaps TRBD1 as D (5 bases). Germline V gene data show CDR1 as SGHRS and CDR2 as YFSETQ. Trimming stripped 4 bases from V and 0 bases from J, with 7 bases between. The CDR3 is 14 amino acids. The CDR3 reads CASSVTATNEKLFF. CDR3 DNA: TGCGCCAGCAGCGTGACAGCAACTAATGAAAAACTGTTTTTT.

This clonotype showed up just a few times. The V gene is TRBV28, the J gene TRBJ2-5; 10 bases map to TRBD2. This CDR3 has 15 amino acids. V lost 8 bases and J lost 4; bases outside the gene matches: 10. The germline CDR1 and CDR2 sequences are MDHEN and SYDVKM. The CDR3 region is CASRSSERGGETQYF. The DNA for the CDR3 is TGTGCCAGCCGGTCCTCCGAGCGGGGGGGAGAGACCCAGTACTTC.

The table lists this clonotype with a few counts. The chain joins TRBV7-2 to TRBJ2-3; the D is unclear. V dropped 0 bases and J dropped 6 bases, with 7 bases sitting between them. The CDR3 is made up of 13 amino acids. From germline, CDR1 is SGHTA and CDR2 FQGNSA. The CDR3 DNA reads as TGTGCCAGCAGCTTAGCGGGAAGGGATACGCAGTATTTT. Protein sequence: CASSLAGRDTQYF.

The chain carries TRBV30 and TRBJ1-1, with D tentatively TRBD1 (5 bases). This CDR3 has 13 amino acids. Trimming took off 4 bases at V and 4 bases at J, with 13 bases between the two ends. CDR1 GTSNPN and CDR2 SVGIG come from the germline V gene (reference sequence). The CDR3 here is CAWNTGGGTEAFF. DNA for the CDR3: TGTGCCTGGAATACGGGGGGTGGCACTGAAGCTTTCTTT. Combining the CDR3 with reference TRBV30 and TRBJ1-1 gives the whole variable domain SQTIHQWPATLVQPVGSPLSLECTVEGTSNPNLYWYRQAAGRGLQLLFYSVGIGQISSEVPQNLSASRPQDRQFILSSKKLLLSDSGFYLCAWNTGGGTEAFFGQGTRLTVV.

This clonotype turned up a few times. The chain is built from TRBV28 and TRBJ1-1; 7 positions match TRBD1. V shed 6 bases and J 7 bases; nucleotides not matched to a gene: 5. Germline V gene data show CDR1 as MDHEN and CDR2 as SYDVKM. CDR3 length: 12 amino acids. As DNA, the CDR3 is TGTGCCAGCAGCAAGGACAGGTTTGAAGCTTTCTTT. Translating it yields CASSKDRFEAFF.

This chain joins TRBV20-1 and TRBJ1-3, with a weak D call TRBD1 (5 bases). In germline, CDR1 is DFQATT, CDR2 SNEGSKA (reference sequence). V was pared by 6 bases and J by 2 bases, with 5 bases between. The CDR3 length is 11 residues. CDR3 in DNA: TGCAGTGCGGGACCTGGAAACACCATATATTTT. The encoded protein is CSAGPGNTIYF.

This clonotype came up many times. This sequence joins TRBV20-1 and TRBJ2-1; 9 nucleotides agree with TRBD2. The CDR3 has 15 amino acids. The trim removed 6 bases at V and 9 bases at J, leaving 15 bases unmatched. Germline loops: CDR1 DFQATT, CDR2 SNEGSKA (reference sequence). The CDR3 loop reads CSATAPGAGGFEQFF. CDR3 coding DNA: TGCAGTGCCACCGCCCCCGGAGCGGGGGGTTTTGAGCAGTTCTTC.

This clonotype was counted many times. The V and J genes are TRBV5-1 and TRBJ2-7; TRBD2 aligns across 13 bases. The V and J ends lost 4 bases and 0 bases, in that order; junction bases with no gene match: 4. Germline CDR1 is SGHRS and CDR2 is YFSETQ. The CDR3 length is 16 residues. The CDR3 protein is CASSAGLAGDSYEQYF. CDR3 nucleotide sequence: TGCGCCAGCAGCGCCGGACTAGCGGGGGACTCCTACGAGCAGTACTTC.

This clonotype occurred a few times. The chain is built from TRBV7-2 and TRBJ2-3; 9 nucleotides align to TRBD2. The CDR3 runs to 19 residues. Trimming removed 3 bases from V and 4 bases from J; junction bases left unmatched: 17. Germline V lookup: CDR1 SGHTA, CDR2 FQGNSA. The DNA for the CDR3 is TGTGCCAGCAGCTTTCGGGGACTAGCTGGGTGGGCCAACCCAGATACGCAGTATTTT. This gives the protein CASSFRGLAGWANPDTQYF.

This clonotype turned up a few times. The chain uses TRBV5-8 and TRBJ1-5, with no clear D. Germline V gene data show CDR1 as SGHTS and CDR2 as YDEGEE. The CDR3 runs 12 residues. Trimming took off 1 base at V and 6 bases at J, with 5 bases between the two ends. The CDR3 DNA sequence: TGTGCCAGCAGCTTGCTAGGTCAGCCCCAGCATTTT. It encodes CASSLLGQPQHF.

This clonotype has just a few counts. The CDR3 DNA reads TGCAGTGCTTGGGCCCTCGGGGGGGGAGTCGTCAATCAGCCCCAGCATTTT. Translating gives CSAWALGGGVVNQPQHF. The J gene is TRBJ1-5, the V gene TRBV20-1, with D maybe TRBD1 (5 bases). This CDR3 has 17 amino acids. Trimming stripped 5 bases from V and 3 bases from J, with 23 bases between. Germline loops: CDR1 DFQATT, CDR2 SNEGSKA (reference sequence).